In this sample, the clone carrying this TCR beta chain turned up many times. Antigen specificity is unknown. Duration under 3 months, a NOSPECS grade of at least 4, and a Clinical Activity Score of at least 3 characterized the ophthalmopathy patients. Exclusions: uncontrolled infection, other autoimmune disease, pregnancy, lactation. This entry is derived from a study of T cells in Graves' hyperthyroidism and ophthalmopathy. Notes on the study in general: Ophthalmopathy was told apart from stable hyperthyroidism by a 13 V-J model.

The germline V gene encodes CDR1 DFQATT and CDR2 SNEGSKA (reference sequence). The V gene lost 2 bases and the J gene lost 5 bases, with 12 bases spanning the gap. This CDR3 has 13 residues. Regions amplified from RNA transcripts were the TCR beta CDR3 regions. TCR CDR3 underwent first-round RT-PCR with the HTBI primer set. Each CDR3 protein is one row after TCRdb ran MiXCR on the multiplex PCR reads. The table has 450,000 to 550,000 distinct CDR3 sequences, roughly a quarter seen once. This clonotype originated in a woman in her thirties with Graves' ophthalmopathy. V and J are TRBV20-1 and TRBJ2-5, with a weak D call TRBD1 (5 bases). Input material: blood. Here the CDR3 DNA reads TGCAGTGCTAGAATGGCAGGGTCGGAGACCCAGTACTTC. It yields the protein CSARMAGSETQYF.